This is a list of T cell receptor beta chains from one sample in a study of PD-1 blockade in classical Hodgkin lymphoma. Assay used: immunoSEQ multiplex PCR; TCRdb lists only in-frame clones, some missing. This table holds roughly 97,000 clones, 80% to 85% found once. The starting material was peripheral blood mononuclear cells (PBMCs), obtained at baseline. Every receptor here comes from a human donor with classical Hodgkin lymphoma. Each CDR3 is given with its conserved first and last residue. D genes are given only for firm matches. Not all rows give a size; the values are once, few, many and, for expanded clones, a class.

clone_size	j_call	cdr3_length	v_call	d_call	cdr3_aa	cdr3_nt
NA	TRBJ2-6	19	TRBV11-2	TRBD1	CASSLGPGTADSGANVLTF	TGTGCCAGCAGCTTAGGCCCAGGGACAGCGGACTCTGGGGCCAACGTCCTGACTTTC
NA	TRBJ2-3	12	TRBV6-1	NA	CASSEGGDTQYF	TGTGCCAGCAGTGAAGGGGGGGATACGCAGTATTTT
NA	TRBJ2-7	13	TRBV7-8	TRBD2	CASSFTSAYEQYF	TGTGCCAGCAGCTTTACTAGCGCCTACGAGCAGTACTTC
NA	TRBJ2-3	17	TRBV27	TRBD1	CASSLIGGRGQGDTQYF	TGTGCCAGCAGTTTAATAGGTGGCAGGGGGCAGGGAGATACGCAGTATTTT
NA	TRBJ2-3	13	TRBV25-1	TRBD2	CASMLAATDTQYF	TGTGCCAGCATGCTAGCGGCCACAGATACGCAGTATTTT
once	TRBJ2-3	11	TRBV10-3	NA	CAISDLDTQYF	TGTGCCATCAGTGATCTTGATACGCAGTATTTT
once	TRBJ1-2	14	TRBV15	TRBD1	CATSRGTGEYGYTF	TGTGCCACCAGCAGGGGGACAGGGGAATATGGCTACACCTTC
NA	TRBJ1-2	11	TRBV6-1	NA	CASSEPYGYTF	TGTGCCAGCAGTGAACCTTATGGCTACACCTTC
NA	TRBJ2-1	16	TRBV9	NA	CASSAVVGVTYNEQFF	TGTGCCAGCAGCGCCGTGGTGGGAGTTACCTACAATGAGCAGTTCTTC
NA	TRBJ2-7	13	TRBV6-5	NA	CASRPGAGGEQYF	TGTGCCAGCAGACCCGGCGCGGGCGGGGAGCAGTACTTC
NA	TRBJ2-5	17	TRBV7-7	TRBD1	CASSLGAGGAHEETQYF	TGTGCCAGCAGCTTAGGGGCAGGGGGCGCGCATGAAGAGACCCAGTACTTC
NA	TRBJ2-7	17	TRBV4-3	TRBD2	CASSQGSLAGGSYEQYF	TGCGCCAGCAGCCAAGGTTCCCTAGCGGGAGGGAGCTACGAGCAGTACTTC
NA	TRBJ2-3	15	TRBV5-1	NA	CASSTSGASTDTQYF	TGCGCCAGCAGCACGAGCGGAGCTAGCACAGATACGCAGTATTTT
NA	TRBJ2-2	16	TRBV28	NA	CASRVSGRGNTGELFF	TGTGCCAGCAGGGTCTCGGGCAGGGGGAACACCGGGGAGCTGTTTTTT
NA	TRBJ2-3	14	TRBV4-3	NA	CASSQSPGLDTQYF	TGCGCCAGCAGCCAATCCCCGGGCCTAGATACGCAGTATTTT
NA	TRBJ2-3	13	TRBV30	NA	CAWSGPAKGTQYF	TGTGCCTGGAGTGGGCCAGCAAAGGGTACGCAGTATTTT
NA	TRBJ2-7	13	TRBV6-1	NA	CASSEGRAYEQYF	TGTGCCAGCAGTGAAGGCAGGGCCTACGAGCAGTACTTC
NA	TRBJ1-5	15	TRBV19	NA	CASTPTGGGLQPQHF	TGTGCCAGTACCCCAACGGGCGGGGGTTTGCAGCCCCAGCATTTT
NA	TRBJ1-5	18	TRBV19	NA	CASSIDTGFHSMDQPQHF	TGTGCCAGTAGTATAGATACAGGGTTCCACAGTATGGATCAGCCCCAGCATTTT
once	TRBJ2-5	14	TRBV7-2	NA	CASSFPEGRETQYF	TGTGCCAGCAGCTTTCCAGAGGGCCGGGAGACCCAGTACTTC
NA	TRBJ2-1	13	TRBV10-3	NA	CAISEGTYNEQFF	TGTGCCATCAGTGAGGGGACTTACAATGAGCAGTTCTTC
few	TRBJ1-2	11	TRBV11-2	TRBD1	CASSLDGGTAF	TGTGCCAGCAGCTTAGATGGGGGGACAGCATTC
once	TRBJ2-3	17	TRBV28	TRBD1	CASSSLTGTGLADTQYF	TGTGCCAGCAGTTCTCTAACCGGGACAGGTCTGGCCGATACGCAGTATTTT
NA	TRBJ2-7	14	TRBV7-6	TRBD2	CASSLSSGSYEQYF	TGTGCCAGCAGCCTATCTAGCGGGAGTTACGAGCAGTACTTC
NA	TRBJ2-7	15	TRBV5-5	NA	CASSLSGAPSYEQYF	TGTGCCAGCAGCTTATCGGGGGCCCCCTCCTACGAGCAGTACTTC
NA	TRBJ1-1	14	TRBV7-9	NA	CASSLDQGTTEAFF	TGTGCCAGCAGCTTGGATCAGGGGACCACTGAAGCTTTCTTT
NA	TRBJ2-3	14	TRBV9	NA	CASSVNLATDTQYF	TGTGCCAGCAGCGTTAACCTAGCCACAGATACGCAGTATTTT
NA	TRBJ2-5	13	TRBV19	TRBD2	CASKRSGGETQYF	TGTGCCAGTAAGAGGTCGGGAGGAGAGACCCAGTACTTC
NA	TRBJ1-1	13	TRBV11-2	NA	CASSLGAGTEAFF	TGTGCCAGCAGCTTAGGGGCGGGAACTGAAGCTTTCTTT